Sequencing of this TCR beta chain was carried out in a study of CD8+ T cells in alopecia areata. Overall study context: In an open-label trial, patients got 5 to 10 mg tofacitinib twice daily. General study points: Scalp samples also yield sequences from resident alphabeta T cells of normal skin.

Treatment meaning: oral pan-JAK inhibitor, 5-10 mg twice daily. Turning to this clone: No antigen is known for it.

Germline assignment: CDR1 SGHRS and CDR2 YFSETQ. V was shortened by 0 bases and J by 0 bases, with 4 bases between the two germline ends. The CDR3 covers 15 residues. The authors extracted RNA and reverse transcribed it into cDNA as the sequencing template. Libraries were prepared by immunoSEQ multiplex PCR; TCRdb keeps only in-frame clonotypes and omits some of them. The sample has 150,000 to 200,000 clones; about three fifths are singletons. The J gene is TRBJ1-6, the V gene TRBV5-1; D ambiguous. This material consisted of CD4+ T cells sorted from blood, taken at week 24, from a patient treated with tofacitinib. This sequence originates from a human donor with alopecia areata. The chain's CDR3 is CASSLADSYNSPLHF. DNA for the CDR3: TGCGCCAGCAGCTTGGCAGACTCCTATAATTCACCCCTCCACTTT.